A single sample is the source of the 26 T cell receptor beta chains below, sequenced in a study of cytomegalovirus exposure and HLA in healthy donors. The study ran its PCR with 60 Vbeta and 13 Jbeta primers. Sequencing used immunoSEQ multiplex PCR; TCRdb keeps in-frame clones, though not all of them. The sample lists 85,000 to 120,000 clones, around 77% seen once, with roughly 9.3% in the top ten. Sample: PBMCs. The receptors originated from a male donor in good health and CMV-seropositive.

This rearrangement joins TRBV4-1 to TRBJ1-4; TRBD1 matches 7 bases. The germline V gene has CDR1 MGHRA and CDR2 YSYEKL. V was clipped by 0 bases and J by 10 bases; unmatched bases: 8. The CDR3 has 15 residues. CDR3 region: CASSQDTSGGGKLFF. CDR3 bases: TGCGCCAGCAGCCAAGATACGTCAGGGGGAGGAAAACTGTTTTTT.

The chain is built from TRBV5-4 and TRBJ2-7; no reliable D call. This CDR3 comprises 15 residues. V was trimmed by 0 bases and J by 0 bases, leaving 10 bases between them. Germline CDR1 is SGHNT and CDR2 is YYREEE (reference sequence). DNA for the CDR3: TGTGCCAGCAGCTTGGGACAAACCAGCTCCTACGAGCAGTACTTC. The encoded protein is CASSLGQTSSYEQYF.

This sequence joins TRBV9 and TRBJ2-1; 9 positions agree with TRBD2. The CDR3 contains 18 residues. Germline V gene lookup returns CDR1 SGDLS and CDR2 YYNGEE. J was trimmed by 0 bases and V by 0 bases; bases with no gene match: 7. CDR3: CASSVGGGRGSSYNEQFF. CDR3 DNA sequence: TGTGCCAGCAGCGTAGGCGGCGGGAGGGGAAGCTCCTACAATGAGCAGTTCTTC.

This clone turned up a few times. The V call is TRBV6-6, the J call TRBJ2-1, with TRBD2 matching 7 bases. V was clipped by 7 bases and J by 9 bases; unmatched bases: 9. CDR1 is MNHNY, CDR2 SVGAGI, per germline (reference sequence). This CDR3 is built from 13 residues. In nucleotides, the CDR3 is TGTGCCAGCAACCAAATGGGGGGGAGTGAGCAGTTCTTC. The encoded protein is CASNQMGGSEQFF.

About this clone: The junction departs from germline at one end; a sequencing error may be responsible. The V and J genes are TRBV6-5 and TRBJ2-7; perhaps TRBD1 as D (6 bases). The germline CDR1 and CDR2 sequences are MNHEY and SVGAGI. The length of the CDR3 is 10 residues. The CDR3 region has the DNA TGCCGGACAGAGCTCTACGAGCAGTACTTC. This codes for CRTELYEQYF.

The chain employs TRBV28 and TRBJ1-1; D call uncertain. This CDR3 has 13 amino acids. Trimming shortened V by 3 bases and J by 6 bases, and 11 bases separated the two germline ends. The germline V gene encodes CDR1 MDHEN and CDR2 SYDVKM. This CDR3 reads CASSFGVRAEAFF. The CDR3, as DNA: TGTGCCAGCAGTTTCGGGGTTAGGGCTGAAGCTTTCTTT.

V is TRBV19 and J is TRBJ2-3, with D maybe TRBD2 (6 bases). Trimming pared 4 bases from V and 4 bases from J, leaving 15 bases between. Looked up from germline, CDR1 is LNHDA and CDR2 is SQIVND (reference sequence). The CDR3 runs 15 residues. The DNA of the CDR3 is TGTGCCAGTAGTAAAGCGGGCGGGATGGCAGATACGCAGTATTTT. Its protein is CASSKAGGMADTQYF.

The rearrangement links TRBV30 to TRBJ1-1; D remains unclear. The CDR3 covers 14 residues. Trimming cost V 0 bases and J 3 bases, with 11 bases left between them. From germline, CDR1 is GTSNPN and CDR2 SVGIG (reference sequence). The CDR3 sequence is CAWSVYVRDTEAFF. The DNA of the CDR3 is TGTGCCTGGAGTGTATATGTGAGGGACACTGAAGCTTTCTTT.

This rearrangement joins TRBV28 to TRBJ2-7, with a tentative D call TRBD2 (6 bases). The CDR3 runs 15 residues. V lost 6 bases to trimming and J lost 7 bases, with 22 bases between them. CDR1 and CDR2 (germline): MDHEN, SYDVKM. As DNA, the CDR3 is TGTGCCAGCAGCCCCATAGGGACTCCGGAGGGAGAGCAGTACTTC. Its protein product is CASSPIGTPEGEQYF.

CDR3 sequence (DNA): TGTGCCAGCAGGTGGACTAGCGGAGCCTACGAGCAGTACTTC. Translated: CASRWTSGAYEQYF. This rearrangement joins TRBV2 to TRBJ2-7; 10 bases line up with TRBD2. CDR1 SNHLY and CDR2 FYNNEI come from the germline V gene. V lost 6 bases, J lost 2 bases, and 4 bases stayed unmatched. The CDR3 sequence is 14 residues long. Based on the CDR3 plus reference TRBV2 and TRBJ2-7, the full variable domain is EPEVTQTPSHQVTQMGQEVILRCVPISNHLYFYWYRQILGQKVEFLVSFYNNEISEKSEIFDDQFSVERPDGSNFTLKIRSTKLEDSAMYFCASRWTSGAYEQYFGPGTRLTVT.

This clone was found a few times. The chain is built from TRBV29-1 and TRBJ1-2; D not resolved. The V gene's germline CDR1 is SQVTM and CDR2 ANQGSEA. V was cut by 6 bases and J by 3 bases, with 23 bases left in between. The CDR3 spans 16 residues. In DNA form, the CDR3 reads TGCAGCGTCGCTCCCCATCTCTCCTTGAGGGACTATGGCTACACCTTC. Its protein product is CSVAPHLSLRDYGYTF. Together with reference TRBV29-1 and TRBJ1-2, the CDR3 gives the full variable domain: SAVISQKPSRDICQRGTSLTIQCQVDSQVTMMFWYRQQPGQSLTLIATANQGSEATYESGFVIDKFPISRPNLTFSTLTVSNMSPEDSSIYLCSVAPHLSLRDYGYTFGSGTRLTVV.

This clone was counted only a few times. V usage is TRBV27 and J usage is TRBJ2-5, with unresolved D. Trimming left V 4 bases short and J 0 bases short, with 15 bases between. Per the germline V gene, CDR1 is MNHEY and CDR2 is SMNVEV (reference sequence). This CDR3 is 16 amino acids long. The CDR3 sequence: CASSSPQFSDQETQYF. The CDR3 nucleotides read TGTGCCAGCAGTTCCCCACAGTTCTCTGACCAAGAGACCCAGTACTTC.

A single count supports this clone. J is TRBJ1-2 and V is TRBV28; no firm D call. Trimming pared 4 bases from V and 4 bases from J, leaving 13 bases between. The CDR3 contains 14 residues. From germline, CDR1 is MDHEN and CDR2 SYDVKM. The CDR3 nucleotides are TGTGCCAGCAGTTCCAGCGTCCCGCCCTATGGCTACACCTTC. It translates to CASSSSVPPYGYTF.

This sequence joins TRBV7-9 and TRBJ2-1, with 8 bases aligning to TRBD2. Trimming at V came to 5 bases and at J to 8 bases, leaving 11 bases not matched to a gene. CDR1 SEHNR and CDR2 FQNEAQ come from the germline V gene (reference sequence). This CDR3 is built from 15 residues. DNA of the CDR3: TGTGCCAGCAGCCCCGAGCGGGGGAGGGGGTATGAGCAGTTCTTC. It codes for CASSPERGRGYEQFF.

This clone was seen only once. This chain connects TRBV7-6 to TRBJ2-7; TRBD1 aligns across 7 bases. The CDR3 has 15 residues. V lost 4 bases, J lost 5 bases, and 11 bases stayed unmatched. From germline, CDR1 is SGHVS and CDR2 FNYEAQ. This CDR3 reads CASSYSPGQPHEQYF. The CDR3 bases are TGTGCCAGCAGCTACTCCCCGGGACAGCCTCACGAGCAGTACTTC.

This rearrangement joins TRBV7-9 to TRBJ1-1, with a tentative D call TRBD1 (6 bases). Germline CDR1 SEHNR, CDR2 FQNEAQ (reference sequence). V shed 4 bases and J shed 4 bases, with 16 bases lying between them. The CDR3 runs to 15 residues. The CDR3 DNA follows: TGTGCCAGCAGCTCGGACAGTCGAAGAATCACTGAAGCTTTCTTT. Translated: CASSSDSRRITEAFF.

This clone was detected a few times. The chain couples TRBV4-3 to TRBJ2-1; TRBD2 aligns across 13 bases. Trimming at V came to 5 bases and at J to 9 bases, leaving 7 bases not matched to a gene. CDR1 is LGHNA and CDR2 is YSLEER in the germline V gene. CDR3 length: 15 amino acids. The CDR3 loop reads CASSFGTSGIGEQFF. CDR3 bases: TGCGCCAGCAGCTTTGGGACTAGCGGGATAGGTGAGCAGTTCTTC.

In this sample, this clone turned up a few times. The identical CDR3 is also encoded by other nucleotide sequences in the sample. The chain combines TRBV7-8 with TRBJ2-7; 10 bases are shared with TRBD1. Germline CDR1 reads SGHVS; CDR2 reads FQNEAQ. The CDR3 runs to 13 residues. The V segment lost 5 bases and the J segment 4 bases; nucleotides outside the gene matches: 2. CDR3 amino acids: CASSLDRGYEQYF. DNA of the CDR3: TGTGCCAGCAGCCTGGACAGGGGGTACGAGCAGTACTTC.

The chain is built from TRBV4-2 and TRBJ1-3; no clear D. V was trimmed by 4 bases and J by 3 bases, leaving 16 bases between them. The CDR3 has 16 residues. CDR1 is LGHNA and CDR2 is YNFKEQ in the germline V gene. The CDR3 sequence is CASSPTQAGIGNTIYF. For the CDR3, the DNA is TGTGCCAGCAGCCCTACCCAGGCGGGGATTGGAAACACCATATATTTT.

This sequence joins TRBV5-6 and TRBJ2-1, with TRBD1 identical over 8 bases. The J segment lost 7 bases and the V segment lost 5 bases, leaving 11 bases of the junction unmatched. CDR3 length equals 15 residues. Germline V gene data show CDR1 as SGHDT and CDR2 as YYEEEE. CDR3: CASRLGQGLVNEQFF. CDR3 DNA: TGTGCCAGCAGACTCGGACAGGGATTGGTAAATGAGCAGTTCTTC.

The V gene is TRBV28, the J gene TRBJ2-5; 10 nucleotides align to TRBD2. CDR3 size: 15 residues. Trimming removed 5 bases from V and 5 bases from J; junction bases left unmatched: 8. Germline V CDR1 and CDR2: MDHEN, SYDVKM. DNA of the CDR3: TGTGCCAGCAGTCCTAGCGGGAGTGGGCAGGAGACCCAGTACTTC. This sequence encodes CASSPSGSGQETQYF.

The V call is TRBV27, the J call TRBJ1-5; the match to TRBD1 covers 11 bases. This CDR3 spans 16 amino acids. V trimming: 5 bases; J trimming: 6 bases; junction bases outside the gene matches: 9. Germline CDR1 is MNHEY and CDR2 is SMNVEV (reference sequence). Written as DNA, the CDR3 is TGTGCCAGCAGTCAGATCGGGACAGGGGGTGGTCAGCCCCAGCATTTT. This sequence encodes CASSQIGTGGGQPQHF.

V usage is TRBV5-1 and J usage is TRBJ1-2, with D tentatively TRBD1 (5 bases). CDR3 length: 13 residues. Germline CDR1 SGHRS, CDR2 YFSETQ. The V end lost 0 bases, the J end lost 4 bases, and 7 bases lay between the germline ends. CDR3 sequence (DNA): TGCGCCAGCAGCTTGGGACAGCCCTATGGCTACACCTTC. Encoded protein: CASSLGQPYGYTF. The full variable domain, its missing parts supplied by reference TRBV5-1 and TRBJ1-2, is KAGVTQTPRYLIKTRGQQVTLSCSPISGHRSVSWYQQTPGQGLQFLFEYFSETQRNKGNFPGRFSGRQFSNSRSEMNVSTLELGDSALYLCASSLGQPYGYTFGSGTRLTVV.

The chain has TRBV6-5 and TRBJ2-7; D is undetermined. Trimming pared 0 bases from V and 5 bases from J, leaving 14 bases between. CDR3 length: 15 residues. CDR1 and CDR2 from the germline V gene are MNHEY and SVGAGI. CDR3 coding DNA: TGTGCCAGCAGTTACTCTTACTCTGCCGATGACGAGCAGTACTTC. This gives the protein CASSYSYSADDEQYF.

J is TRBJ1-5 and V is TRBV19; D gene unclear. In germline, CDR1 is LNHDA, CDR2 SQIVND (reference sequence). The CDR3 covers 13 residues. Trimming left V 5 bases short and J 4 bases short, with 9 bases between. CDR3 loop: CASSGSLNQPQHF. The DNA for the CDR3 is TGTGCCAGTAGTGGGAGCCTTAATCAGCCCCAGCATTTT.

The rearrangement joins TRBV28 to TRBJ2-3, with D tentatively TRBD1 (6 bases). The CDR3 is made up of 16 amino acids. V shed 3 bases and J shed 5 bases, with 18 bases lying between them. Germline CDR1 reads MDHEN; CDR2 reads SYDVKM. DNA for the CDR3: TGTGCCAGCAGTTTTACGGGCTCAGGGGCACAAGATACGCAGTATTTT. Translation gives CASSFTGSGAQDTQYF.